This passage covers 28 T cell receptor beta chains from one sample sequenced in a study of cytomegalovirus exposure and HLA in healthy donors. Primers included in the PCR were 60 Vbeta and 13 Jbeta primers. Assay: immunoSEQ multiplex PCR; the TCRdb copy retains only in-frame clones and omits some. This sample's table reports about 150,000 clones. Material: PBMCs. These TCRs come from a woman aged 45-60 years in good health and CMV-seronegative.

The chain has TRBV5-1 and TRBJ2-1; D is perhaps TRBD2 (7 bases). The CDR3 consists of 18 residues. Germline V gene data show CDR1 as SGHRS and CDR2 as YFSETQ. Trimming pared 0 bases from V and 7 bases from J, leaving 23 bases between. DNA for the CDR3: TGCGCCAGCAGCTTGGGTTTTACAGGGAGGCAGCGGGAAAATGAGCAGTTCTTC. It translates to CASSLGFTGRQRENEQFF. Using reference TRBV5-1 and TRBJ2-1 for the parts outside the CDR3, the full variable domain is KAGVTQTPRYLIKTRGQQVTLSCSPISGHRSVSWYQQTPGQGLQFLFEYFSETQRNKGNFPGRFSGRQFSNSRSEMNVSTLELGDSALYLCASSLGFTGRQRENEQFFGPGTRLTVL.

V gene TRBV11-2 combines with J gene TRBJ1-1; D is undetermined. The V gene lost 1 base and the J gene lost 5 bases, with 20 bases spanning the gap. The CDR3 loop spans 17 amino acids. Germline V gene lookup returns CDR1 SGHAT and CDR2 FQNNGV. The CDR3 DNA is TGTGCCAGCAGCTTAGTTGGCCCGGGAGGGCGGTGGACTGAAGCTTTCTTT. It is translated as CASSLVGPGGRWTEAFF.

This chain connects TRBV5-1 to TRBJ2-2, with 12 bases aligning to TRBD2. Germline V gene lookup returns CDR1 SGHRS and CDR2 YFSETQ. V lost 7 bases to trimming and J lost 3 bases; unmatched junction nucleotides: 1. The CDR3 loop spans 14 amino acids. Here the CDR3 DNA reads TGCGCCAGCCGACTAGCGGGGGACACCGGGGAGCTGTTTTTT. As protein: CASRLAGDTGELFF.

This chain uses TRBV4-1 with TRBJ2-3; tentative D call: TRBD2 (5 bases). Germline assignment: CDR1 MGHRA and CDR2 YSYEKL. V was trimmed by 0 bases and J by 10 bases, leaving 20 bases between them. The CDR3 runs to 16 residues. The CDR3 loop is CASSQDSTAAVEAQYF. The CDR3 DNA reads as TGCGCCAGCAGCCAAGATAGCACAGCGGCGGTTGAAGCGCAGTATTTT.

The CDR3 sequence is CASSAGTGSRETQYF. CDR3 nucleotides: TGTGCCAGCTCGGCCGGGACAGGGTCGAGGGAGACCCAGTACTTC. The genes are TRBV18 and TRBJ2-5, with TRBD1 matching 9 bases. V shed 6 bases and J 5 bases; nucleotides not matched to a gene: 10. Germline V gene lookup returns CDR1 KGHSH and CDR2 LQKENI. The CDR3 has 15 amino acids.

This rearrangement joins TRBV19 to TRBJ2-7; 7 nucleotides match TRBD2. With 9 bases clipped from V and 0 bases from J, the junction kept 8 bases outside the gene matches. The CDR3 covers 14 residues. Germline CDR1 reads LNHDA; CDR2 reads SQIVND (reference sequence). CDR3 amino acids: CASRLGGGSYEQYF. The DNA for the CDR3 is TGTGCCAGCAGACTTGGCGGGGGCTCCTACGAGCAGTACTTC.

V is TRBV5-1 and J is TRBJ2-5, with 9 bases identical to TRBD1. The tail of the sequence fits TRBJ2-7 better, so the J call may be wrong. The CDR3 loop spans 15 amino acids. The germline V gene has CDR1 SGHRS and CDR2 YFSETQ. The CDR3 sequence: CASSPRTGDSYEQYF. DNA of the CDR3: TGCGCCAGCAGCCCAAGGACAGGGGACTCCTACGAGCAGTACTTC.

Comment on this clone: Other DNA sequences in the sample encode the same CDR3. This chain links TRBV9 with TRBJ2-7; 8 bases fit TRBD1. CDR3 length: 14 residues. Germline V CDR1 and CDR2: SGDLS, YYNGEE. The V and J ends lost 0 bases and 4 bases, in that order; junction bases with no gene match: 3. The CDR3 here is CASSVGQGNYEQYF. The DNA of the CDR3 is TGTGCCAGCAGCGTAGGACAGGGGAATTACGAGCAGTACTTC.

The chain links TRBV6-5 to TRBJ1-2; D is uncertain. The CDR3 runs to 13 residues. With 1 base removed from V and 8 bases from J, the gap between germline ends came to 11 bases. Per germline, CDR1 MNHEY and CDR2 SVGAGI. DNA for the CDR3: TGTGCCAGCAGTTACTTAGCCAGTCAGGGCTACACCTTC. Amino acid sequence: CASSYLASQGYTF.

The chain combines TRBV7-8 with TRBJ2-1; D is uncertain. The germline CDR1 and CDR2 sequences are SGHVS and FQNEAQ. The CDR3 loop spans 10 amino acids. V was clipped by 1 base and J by 12 bases, with 4 bases between them. The CDR3 protein is CASSLGAQFF. The CDR3 DNA sequence: TGTGCCAGCAGCTTAGGAGCGCAGTTCTTC.

The rearrangement joins TRBV6-1 to TRBJ2-7; D is unresolved. Germline V gives CDR1 MNHNS, CDR2 SASEGT. V was trimmed by 7 bases and J by 2 bases, leaving 9 bases between them. The CDR3 runs to 12 residues. The DNA of the CDR3 is TGTGCCAGCATAGGCGACACCTACGAGCAGTACTTC. This encodes CASIGDTYEQYF.

V is TRBV30 and J is TRBJ2-5; TRBD1 is a possible D gene (6 bases). Looked up from germline, CDR1 is GTSNPN and CDR2 is SVGIG (reference sequence). The CDR3 runs 12 residues. CDR3 amino acids: CAQKWGRETQYF. CDR3 nucleotides: TGTGCTCAGAAATGGGGGCGGGAGACCCAGTACTTC.

The V and J genes are TRBV19 and TRBJ2-3; 9 bases fit TRBD1. The CDR3 is made up of 15 amino acids. V trimming: 1 base; J trimming: 1 base; junction bases outside the gene matches: 0. Germline loops: CDR1 LNHDA, CDR2 SQIVND (reference sequence). In DNA, the CDR3 is TGTGCCAGTAGTATAGGACAGGGGGGCACAGATACGCAGTATTTT. This sequence encodes CASSIGQGGTDTQYF. Together with reference TRBV19 and TRBJ2-3, the CDR3 gives the full variable domain: DGGITQSPKYLFRKEGQNVTLSCEQNLNHDAMYWYRQDPGQGLRLIYYSQIVNDFQKGDIAEGYSVSREKKESFPLTVTSAQKNPTAFYLCASSIGQGGTDTQYFGPGTRLTVL.

The chain has TRBV4-1 and TRBJ2-7, with D possibly matching TRBD2 (6 bases). This CDR3 comprises 16 residues. Trimming stripped 0 bases from V and 6 bases from J, with 18 bases between. Germline assignment: CDR1 MGHRA and CDR2 YSYEKL. The CDR3 here is CASSQDTAGRLREQYF. In DNA, the CDR3 is TGCGCCAGCAGCCAAGATACGGCGGGACGACTGCGCGAGCAGTACTTC.

The chain links TRBV5-1 to TRBJ2-1; TRBD2 matches 11 bases. CDR3 length equals 15 residues. V was clipped by 4 bases and J by 7 bases; unmatched bases: 7. The germline V gene has CDR1 SGHRS and CDR2 YFSETQ. This CDR3 reads CASSPGTSGFNEQFF. The CDR3 DNA follows: TGCGCCAGCAGCCCCGGGACTAGCGGATTTAATGAGCAGTTCTTC.

J is TRBJ1-2 and V is TRBV6-5; possible D gene TRBD1, 6 bases. The CDR3 length is 13 residues. V gave up 4 bases and J gave up 6 bases, with 12 bases separating them. Germline-derived CDR1 and CDR2 are MNHEY and SVGAGI. CDR3 region: CASSSRRGHGYTF. DNA for the CDR3: TGTGCCAGCAGTTCACGCAGGGGCCATGGCTACACCTTC.

The chain joins TRBV5-1 to TRBJ2-1, with 8 bases fitting TRBD2. The germline CDR1 and CDR2 sequences are SGHRS and YFSETQ. Trimming removed 0 bases from V and 6 bases from J; junction bases left unmatched: 2. CDR3 size: 14 residues. CDR3 sequence (DNA): TGCGCCAGCAGCTTGGTGCTAGCGGGCAATGAGCAGTTCTTC. As protein: CASSLVLAGNEQFF. The whole variable domain, filled in from reference TRBV5-1 and TRBJ2-1, reads KAGVTQTPRYLIKTRGQQVTLSCSPISGHRSVSWYQQTPGQGLQFLFEYFSETQRNKGNFPGRFSGRQFSNSRSEMNVSTLELGDSALYLCASSLVLAGNEQFFGPGTRLTVL.

The J gene is TRBJ1-4, the V gene TRBV4-2; no clear D gene. Germline V CDR1 and CDR2: LGHNA, YNFKEQ. This CDR3 has 15 amino acids. V was shortened by 4 bases and J by 0 bases, with 9 bases between the two germline ends. The CDR3 DNA reads TGTGCCAGCAGCCCAGCGTCTACAACTAATGAAAAACTGTTTTTT. This codes for CASSPASTTNEKLFF.

This chain uses TRBV4-1 with TRBJ2-3; D possibly corresponds to TRBD1 (8 bases). Trimming took off 4 bases at V and 3 bases at J, with 17 bases between the two ends. Germline V gene lookup returns CDR1 MGHRA and CDR2 YSYEKL. The CDR3 covers 16 residues. The chain's CDR3 is CASSRQGAGATDTQYF. DNA for the CDR3: TGCGCCAGCAGCCGCCAGGGGGCGGGGGCGACAGATACGCAGTATTTT.

Note on this clone: This sample also contains other DNA sequences that code for the same CDR3. V gene TRBV19 combines with J gene TRBJ1-2; the match to TRBD1 covers 9 bases. Germline CDR1 LNHDA, CDR2 SQIVND (reference sequence). V was clipped by 4 bases and J by 6 bases; unmatched bases: 3. The CDR3 sequence is 13 residues long. CDR3 loop: CASSRGQGNGYTF. The CDR3 coding sequence is TGTGCCAGTAGTAGGGGACAGGGTAATGGCTACACCTTC. Based on the CDR3 plus reference TRBV19 and TRBJ1-2, the full variable domain is DGGITQSPKYLFRKEGQNVTLSCEQNLNHDAMYWYRQDPGQGLRLIYYSQIVNDFQKGDIAEGYSVSREKKESFPLTVTSAQKNPTAFYLCASSRGQGNGYTFGSGTRLTVV.

The chain recombines TRBV9 with TRBJ2-3; D remains ambiguous. In germline, CDR1 is SGDLS, CDR2 YYNGEE. V lost 3 bases, J lost 2 bases, and 4 bases lay in between. This CDR3 is 12 amino acids long. The CDR3 DNA follows: TGTGCCAGCAGCGGACACACAGATACGCAGTATTTT. Protein sequence: CASSGHTDTQYF. The variable domain in full, with the rest retrieved from reference TRBV9 and TRBJ2-3, is DSGVTQTPKHLITATGQRVTLRCSPRSGDLSVYWYQQSLDQGLQFLIQYYNGEERAKGNILERFSAQQFPDLHSELNLSSLELGDSALYFCASSGHTDTQYFGPGTRLTVL.

V and J are TRBV15 and TRBJ2-1; 8 nucleotides match TRBD2. Germline V CDR1 and CDR2: LNHNV, YYDKDF (reference sequence). V shed 8 bases and J 8 bases; nucleotides not matched to a gene: 5. CDR3 length: 12 amino acids. The CDR3, as DNA: TGTGCCACCGGGCGGGGGGTTGATGAGCAGTTCTTC. Residues: CATGRGVDEQFF.

The rearrangement uses TRBV7-2 and TRBJ2-7, with 7 bases identical to TRBD1. CDR1 SGHTA and CDR2 FQGNSA come from the germline V gene. Trimming cost V 5 bases and J 1 base; bases outside gene matches: 5. The CDR3 is made up of 14 amino acids. For the CDR3, the DNA is TGTGCCAGCAGCCTCCGGACAGGTTCCTACGAGCAGTACTTC. As protein: CASSLRTGSYEQYF. Filled out from reference TRBV7-2 and TRBJ2-7, the complete variable domain reads GAGVSQSPSNKVTEKGKDVELRCDPISGHTALYWYRQSLGQGLEFLIYFQGNSAPDKSGLPSDRFSAERTGGSVSTLTIQRTQQEDSAVYLCASSLRTGSYEQYFGPGTRLTVT.

This chain's CDR3 is CASSWTRRETQYF. In DNA form, the CDR3 reads TGCGCCAGCAGCTGGACTAGAAGGGAGACCCAGTACTTC. The chain joins TRBV5-1 to TRBJ2-5, with 7 bases aligning to TRBD2. V was pared by 3 bases and J by 5 bases, with 4 bases of the junction left unmatched. The CDR3 loop spans 13 amino acids. Germline CDR1 and CDR2: SGHRS and YFSETQ.

This sequence joins TRBV7-2 and TRBJ1-2; D might be TRBD1 (6 bases). The CDR3 extends over 15 amino acids. Trimming pared 1 base from V and 6 bases from J, leaving 15 bases between. Germline CDR1 reads SGHTA; CDR2 reads FQGNSA. The CDR3 spells CASSLVTGGYDGYTF. The CDR3 region has the DNA TGTGCCAGCAGCTTAGTGACGGGGGGCTACGATGGCTACACCTTC.

This chain links TRBV18 with TRBJ1-5; D is undetermined. The CDR3 loop spans 14 amino acids. V was shortened by 2 bases and J by 2 bases, with 7 bases between the two germline ends. Per germline, CDR1 KGHSH and CDR2 LQKENI. The CDR3 region has the DNA TGTGCCAGCTCACCAGAGCCGGGCAATCAGCCCCAGCATTTT. This encodes CASSPEPGNQPQHF.

V and J are TRBV4-3 and TRBJ2-2; D is possibly TRBD2 (6 bases). Germline loops: CDR1 LGHNA, CDR2 YSLEER. V was shortened by 3 bases and J by 4 bases, with 9 bases between the two germline ends. The CDR3 has 14 amino acids. The CDR3 DNA reads as TGCGCCAGCAGCCATCGGGAGAGCACCGGGGAGCTGTTTTTT. This codes for CASSHRESTGELFF.

The chain uses TRBV28 and TRBJ2-7; TRBD1 agrees at 10 bases. The CDR3 loop spans 14 amino acids. CDR1 and CDR2 from the germline V gene are MDHEN and SYDVKM. Unmatched junction bases numbered 2, after V lost 3 bases and J lost 3 bases. The CDR3 protein is CASSFGQGGYEQYF. The CDR3 DNA reads TGTGCCAGCAGTTTCGGACAGGGGGGCTACGAGCAGTACTTC.